This T cell receptor (beta chain) came from a study of spatial heterogeneity in lung cancer. Study-wide background: Samples came from 70 to 80 TRACERx patients with untreated early-stage lung cancer. When follow-up PBMC samples existed, they were sequenced (at a median of about 2 years after resection).

The library protocol tagged each TCR cDNA with a unique molecular identifier. MiXCR, run by TCRdb on the 5' RACE reads, gives a single entry per CDR3 protein. The sample lists fewer than 150,000 distinct CDR3 sequences, 9.5% to 14% seen once, with more than 20% in the top ten. Trimming pared 5 bases from V and 3 bases from J, leaving 14 bases between. CDR3 length: 15 residues. Per the germline V gene, CDR1 is MDHEN and CDR2 is SYDVKM. As to time point: blood at routine non-recurrence follow-up after resection. Whole RNA came from tumor, nontumor lung or frozen PBMC and was sequenced without being sorted. This clonotype was seen repeatedly, ten times or more.

The rearrangement joins TRBV28 to TRBJ2-1, with D perhaps matching TRBD2 (5 bases). Material: PBMCs, obtained at follow-up. This receptor was obtained from a female donor with early-stage non-small cell lung cancer. The CDR3 protein is CASSPLVGLYNEQFF. As DNA, the CDR3 is TGTGCCAGCAGTCCACTAGTGGGCCTCTACAATGAGCAGTTCTTC.